This TCR beta chain was retrieved from a study of radiotherapy plus CTLA-4 blockade in lung cancer. Study information: Among all patients, roughly 19% showed objective responses, while about 30% had disease control.

Looked up from germline, CDR1 is LGHNA and CDR2 is YNFKEQ. The CDR3 covers 14 residues. General study findings and limits: Clones derived from tumor TCRs expanded in blood after radiotherapy plus ipilimumab.

Profiled with immunoSEQ multiplex PCR; TCRdb holds only in-frame clones, not every one. The sample shows about 97,000 clones, around 74% of them seen only once. Note on this clone: Antigen unknown. Germline and junction disagree at one end, which may indicate a read error.

Ipilimumab CTLA-4 blockade and focal radiation were given to patients with chemo-refractory metastatic non-small-cell lung cancer. The source was peripheral blood, collected from a patient treated with radiotherapy plus ipilimumab. The clonotype originates from a human donor with non-small cell lung cancer who had a partial response to radiotherapy plus ipilimumab. Some clones in this sample may be carry-over from other donors' samples. This chain uses TRBV4-2 with TRBJ2-1; TRBD2 agrees at 11 bases. This CDR3 is CASSRSGGANERFF. In nucleotides, the CDR3 is TGTGCCAGCAGCCGTAGCGGGGGGGCGAATGAGCGGTTCTTC.